This TCR beta chain was sequenced for a study of identifying expanded T cells in peripheral blood. Collection occurred without any documented infections or immune events in donors. Germline-derived CDR1 and CDR2 are LNHDA and SQIVND (reference sequence). CDR3 length: 13 residues. Trimming removed 3 bases from V and 2 bases from J, with 7 bases in between. Produced via immunoSEQ multiplex PCR; TCRdb's table is partial and in-frame only. Here the sample spans tens of thousands of clones, approximately 88% being singletons. Sequencing was performed on blood. The origin of this receptor is a person aged 18 to 75 in good health. The V gene is TRBV19, the J gene TRBJ2-5; D remains ambiguous. The CDR3 region has the DNA TGTGCCAGTAGTATCAGTTGGCAAGAGACCCAGTACTTC. Translation: CASSISWQETQYF.